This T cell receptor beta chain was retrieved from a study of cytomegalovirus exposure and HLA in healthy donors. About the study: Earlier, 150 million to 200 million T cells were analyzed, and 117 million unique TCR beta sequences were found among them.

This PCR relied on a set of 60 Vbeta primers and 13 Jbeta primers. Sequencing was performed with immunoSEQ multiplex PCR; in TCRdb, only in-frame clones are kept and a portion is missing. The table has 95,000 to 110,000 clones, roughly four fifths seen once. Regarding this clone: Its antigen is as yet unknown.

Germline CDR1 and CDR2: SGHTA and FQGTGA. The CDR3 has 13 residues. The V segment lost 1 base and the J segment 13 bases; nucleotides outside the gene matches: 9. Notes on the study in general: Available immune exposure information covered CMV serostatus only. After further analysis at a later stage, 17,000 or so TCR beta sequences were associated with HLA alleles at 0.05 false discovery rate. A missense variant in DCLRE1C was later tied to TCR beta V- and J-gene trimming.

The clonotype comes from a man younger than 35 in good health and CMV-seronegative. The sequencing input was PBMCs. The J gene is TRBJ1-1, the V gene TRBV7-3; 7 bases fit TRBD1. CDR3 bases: TGTGCCAGCAGCTTAAAGAGGGGACAGAGTTTTTTCTTT. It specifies CASSLKRGQSFFF.